A single T cell receptor beta chain is shown here with its context. Its antigen remains unidentified. The data belong to a study of blood T cells in healthy people across ages. General study findings and limits: A conclusive naive versus antigen-experienced comparison was prevented by the unsorted PBMCs. Older age coincided with a roughly linear decline in TCR beta diversity per million T cells.

It was with a sample-barcoded 5' primer and a J-beta primer mix that a second PCR of roughly 7 to 12 cycles was run. A 12-random-nucleotide template-switch adaptor tagged each cDNA molecule. MiXCR, applied by TCRdb to the 5' RACE reads, yields one record per CDR3 protein. The sample yields about 1.8 million distinct CDR3 sequences, 40% to 55% seen once. The CDR3 runs 15 residues. The germline V gene encodes CDR1 MNHEY and CDR2 SMNVEV (reference sequence). Investigators took around 10 milliliters of peripheral blood from every donor. The sequenced material came from blood. This chain uses TRBV27 with TRBJ2-1; D is unclear. The J call is doubtful: the DNA matches TRBJ2-7 better. This TCR came from a middle-aged woman in good health. The CDR3, as DNA: TGTGCCAGCAGTCGAAGCACAACGATCGGCTACGAGCAGTACTTC. It specifies CASSRSTTIGYEQYF.